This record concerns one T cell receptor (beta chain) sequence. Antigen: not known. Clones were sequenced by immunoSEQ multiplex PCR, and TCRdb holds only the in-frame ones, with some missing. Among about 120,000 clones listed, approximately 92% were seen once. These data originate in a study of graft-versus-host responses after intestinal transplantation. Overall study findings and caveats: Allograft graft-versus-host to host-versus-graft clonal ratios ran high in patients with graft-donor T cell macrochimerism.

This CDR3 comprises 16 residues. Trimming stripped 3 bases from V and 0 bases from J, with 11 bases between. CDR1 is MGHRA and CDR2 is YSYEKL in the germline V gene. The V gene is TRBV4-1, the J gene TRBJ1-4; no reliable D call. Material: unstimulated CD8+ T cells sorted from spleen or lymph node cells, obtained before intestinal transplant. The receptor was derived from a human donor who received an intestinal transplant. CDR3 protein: CASSQQSTSTNEKLFF. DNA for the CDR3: TGCGCCAGCAGCCAGCAAAGCACCTCAACTAATGAAAAACTGTTTTTT.